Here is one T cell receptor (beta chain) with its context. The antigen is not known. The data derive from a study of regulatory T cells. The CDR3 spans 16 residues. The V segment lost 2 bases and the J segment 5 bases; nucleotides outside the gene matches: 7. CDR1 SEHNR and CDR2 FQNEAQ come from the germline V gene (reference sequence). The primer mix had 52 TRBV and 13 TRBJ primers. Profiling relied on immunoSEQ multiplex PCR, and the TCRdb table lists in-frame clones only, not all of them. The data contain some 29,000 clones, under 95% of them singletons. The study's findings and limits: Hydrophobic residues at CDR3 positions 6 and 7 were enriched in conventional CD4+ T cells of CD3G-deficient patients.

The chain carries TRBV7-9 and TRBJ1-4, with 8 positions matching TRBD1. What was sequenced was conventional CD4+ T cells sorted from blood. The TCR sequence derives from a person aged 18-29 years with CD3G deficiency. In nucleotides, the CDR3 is TGTGCCAGCAGCTTATCAATCGGGACAGGAAATGAAAAACTGTTTTTT. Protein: CASSLSIGTGNEKLFF.